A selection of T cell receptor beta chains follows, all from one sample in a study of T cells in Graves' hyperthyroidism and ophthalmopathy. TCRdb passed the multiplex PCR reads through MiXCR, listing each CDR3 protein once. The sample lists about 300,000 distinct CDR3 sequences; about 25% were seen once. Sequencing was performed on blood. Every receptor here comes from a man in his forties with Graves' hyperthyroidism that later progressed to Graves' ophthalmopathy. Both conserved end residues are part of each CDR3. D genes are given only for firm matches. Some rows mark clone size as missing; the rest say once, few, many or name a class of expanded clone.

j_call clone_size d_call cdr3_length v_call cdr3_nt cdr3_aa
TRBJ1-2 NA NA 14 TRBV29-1 TGCAGCGTTGAAGTAAGGCAGGGAGACTATGGCTACACCTTC CSVEVRQGDYGYTF
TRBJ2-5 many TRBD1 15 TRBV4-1 TGCGCCAGCAGCCCGGGGACAGGGAATCCGGAGACCCAGTACTTC CASSPGTGNPETQYF
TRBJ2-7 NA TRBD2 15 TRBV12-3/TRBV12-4 TGTGCCAGCAGTGGCCGAGCGGGAGGCCTCTACGAGCAGTACTTC CASSGRAGGLYEQYF
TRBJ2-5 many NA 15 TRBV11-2 TGTGCCAGCAGCTTAGAGGGTTTCGGGCAAGAGACCCAGTACTTC CASSLEGFGQETQYF
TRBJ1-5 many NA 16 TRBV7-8 TGTGCCAGCAGCTTAGTTGGTCGGGGGAGGGATCAGCCCCAGCATTTT CASSLVGRGRDQPQHF
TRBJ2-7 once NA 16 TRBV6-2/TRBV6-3 TGTGCCAGCAGTTACCAGCTCGGACAAAGTTCCTACGAGCAGTACTTC CASSYQLGQSSYEQYF
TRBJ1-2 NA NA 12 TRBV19 TGTGCCAGTACCCTGACAGGAGGTGGCTACACCTTC CASTLTGGGYTF
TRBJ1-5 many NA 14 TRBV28 TGTGCCAGCAGTTTAATCTCCCGCAATCAGCCCCAGCATTTT CASSLISRNQPQHF
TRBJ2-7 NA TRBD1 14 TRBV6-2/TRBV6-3 TGTGCCAGCAGTTATAGGACAGGTCCCTACGAGCAGTACTTC CASSYRTGPYEQYF
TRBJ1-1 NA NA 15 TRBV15 TGTGCCACCAGCAGTGCCGCAGGGTCCAGCACTGAAGCTTTCTTT CATSSAAGSSTEAFF
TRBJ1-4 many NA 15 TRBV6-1 NA CASRGTENFMKNCFF
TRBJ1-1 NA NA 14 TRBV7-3 TGTGCCAGCAGCTTAAATTCCGCGAACACTGAAGCTTTCTTT CASSLNSANTEAFF
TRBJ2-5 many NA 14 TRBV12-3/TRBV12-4 TGTGCCAGCAGCAAAGGGCCAGAAAAAGAGACCCAGTACTTC CASSKGPEKETQYF
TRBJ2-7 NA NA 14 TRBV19 TGTGCCAGTGCGACCGGGACAACCTCCTACGAGCAGTACTTC CASATGTTSYEQYF
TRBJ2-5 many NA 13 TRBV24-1 TGTGCCACCGGGGCGGGACTCCAAGAGACCCAGTACTTC CATGAGLQETQYF
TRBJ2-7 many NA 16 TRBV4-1 TGCGCCAGCAGCTCCCCCGGACAGTTTCGGACCGGGGAGCAGTACTTC CASSSPGQFRTGEQYF
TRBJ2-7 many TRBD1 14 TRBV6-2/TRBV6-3 TGTGCCAGCAGTTACGGGACAGCCTCCTACGAGCAGTACTTC CASSYGTASYEQYF
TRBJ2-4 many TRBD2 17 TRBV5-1 TGCGCCAGCAGCTACGGAGCGGGAGGAGGGGACAAAAACATTCAGTACTTC CASSYGAGGGDKNIQYF
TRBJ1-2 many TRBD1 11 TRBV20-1 TGCAGTGCGGACAGGCAATATGGCTACACCTTC CSADRQYGYTF
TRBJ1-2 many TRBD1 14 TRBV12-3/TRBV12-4 TGTGCCAGCAGTCTGCGACAGGGTGCCTATGGCTACACCTTC CASSLRQGAYGYTF
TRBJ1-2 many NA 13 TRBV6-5 TGTGCCAGCAGTTTGGGCCCGTCCGGGCGCTACACCTTC CASSLGPSGRYTF
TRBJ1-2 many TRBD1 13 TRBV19 TGTGCCAGTAGGGGAAGACAGGGTGGCGGCTACACCTTC CASRGRQGGGYTF
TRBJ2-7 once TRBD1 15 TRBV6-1 TGTGCCAGCAGTACACCCCGGGACAGGGGTTACGAGCAGTACTTC CASSTPRDRGYEQYF
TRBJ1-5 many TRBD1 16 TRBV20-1 TGCAGTGCTAGCTTATGGACAGGGGATTCCAATCAGCCCCAGCATTTT CSASLWTGDSNQPQHF
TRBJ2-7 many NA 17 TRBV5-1 TGCGCCAGCAGCTTGGTTTGGGGACCTAAAGCTAGATACGAGCAGTACTTC CASSLVWGPKARYEQYF
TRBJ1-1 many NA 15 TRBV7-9 TGTGCCAGCAGCCCCGGCGGGGGGCGGGTAACTGAAGCTTTCTTT CASSPGGGRVTEAFF
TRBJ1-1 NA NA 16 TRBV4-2 TGTGCCAGCAGCCAAGATATGTGGCCACGGGGGCCTGAAGCTTTCTTT CASSQDMWPRGPEAFF
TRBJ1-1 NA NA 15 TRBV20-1 TGCAGTGCTAGAGATCAAATAGGAATGAACACTGAAGCTTTCTTT CSARDQIGMNTEAFF
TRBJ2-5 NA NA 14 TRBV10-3 TGTGCCATCAGGGGGGACGGGTACCAAGAGACCCAGTACTTC CAIRGDGYQETQYF
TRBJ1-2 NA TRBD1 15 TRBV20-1 TGCAGTGCTAGAGGTCGATCTGGACAGGGTGATGGCTACACCTTC CSARGRSGQGDGYTF
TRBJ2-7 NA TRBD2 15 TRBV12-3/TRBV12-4 TGTGCCAGCTCCTCGACTAGCGCGGGCTCCTACGAGCAGTACTTC CASSSTSAGSYEQYF
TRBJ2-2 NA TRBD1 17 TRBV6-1 TGTGCCAGCAGACGCAAAGGACAGGGTACAAACACCGGGGAGCTGTTTTTT CASRRKGQGTNTGELFF
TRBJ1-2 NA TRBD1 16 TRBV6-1 TGTGCCAGCAGTGAAGAATTAGGACAGGGGCCTTATGGCTACACCTTC CASSEELGQGPYGYTF
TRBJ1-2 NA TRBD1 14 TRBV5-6 TGTGCCAGCAATAGACAGGGTGCTGACTATGGCTACACCTTC CASNRQGADYGYTF
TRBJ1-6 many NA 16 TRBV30 TGTGCCTGGAGTGTGGGGCACCGACCAGCCAATTCACCCCTCCACTTT CAWSVGHRPANSPLHF
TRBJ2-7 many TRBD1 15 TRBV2 TGTGCCAGCAGTGAACGGGGGGACAGGGCTTACGAGCAGTACTTC CASSERGDRAYEQYF
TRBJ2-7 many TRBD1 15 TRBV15 TGTGCCACCAGCAGAGTGGGACAGGGGAACGACGAGCAGTACTTC CATSRVGQGNDEQYF
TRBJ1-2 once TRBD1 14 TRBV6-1 TGTGCCAGCAGAACCGCACAGGGGGTTGCTGGCTACACCTTC CASRTAQGVAGYTF
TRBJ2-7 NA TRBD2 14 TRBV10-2 TGCGCCAGCAGTATATCTAGCGGCGCCTACGAGCAGTACTTC CASSISSGAYEQYF
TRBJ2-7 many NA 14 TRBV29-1 TGCAGCGTAGCCCGGGCCTCCGACGCCTACGAGCAGTACTTC CSVARASDAYEQYF
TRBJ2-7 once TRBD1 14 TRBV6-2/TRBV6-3 TGTGCCAGCAGTTCTCAACGGGACAGGTACGAGCAGTACTTC CASSSQRDRYEQYF